This T cell receptor (beta chain) originates from a study of blood T cell repertoires in COVID-19. TCRdb keeps only in-frame clones here, not all; method: immunoSEQ multiplex PCR. The sample lists some 290,000 clones, 87% occurring once. Trimming took 1 base from V and 6 from J; bases not matched to a gene: 8. Germline V gene lookup returns CDR1 MDHEN and CDR2 SYDVKM. CDR3 length: 17 residues. The chain carries TRBV28 and TRBJ2-4; 11 bases are shared with TRBD1. The clonotype comes from a woman aged 50 to 60 who had recovered from COVID-19. Sequenced: peripheral blood. CDR3 DNA sequence: TGTGCCAGCAGTTTATCAATGGTTGGGACAGGGGGAAACATTCAGTACTTC. This gives the protein CASSLSMVGTGGNIQYF.